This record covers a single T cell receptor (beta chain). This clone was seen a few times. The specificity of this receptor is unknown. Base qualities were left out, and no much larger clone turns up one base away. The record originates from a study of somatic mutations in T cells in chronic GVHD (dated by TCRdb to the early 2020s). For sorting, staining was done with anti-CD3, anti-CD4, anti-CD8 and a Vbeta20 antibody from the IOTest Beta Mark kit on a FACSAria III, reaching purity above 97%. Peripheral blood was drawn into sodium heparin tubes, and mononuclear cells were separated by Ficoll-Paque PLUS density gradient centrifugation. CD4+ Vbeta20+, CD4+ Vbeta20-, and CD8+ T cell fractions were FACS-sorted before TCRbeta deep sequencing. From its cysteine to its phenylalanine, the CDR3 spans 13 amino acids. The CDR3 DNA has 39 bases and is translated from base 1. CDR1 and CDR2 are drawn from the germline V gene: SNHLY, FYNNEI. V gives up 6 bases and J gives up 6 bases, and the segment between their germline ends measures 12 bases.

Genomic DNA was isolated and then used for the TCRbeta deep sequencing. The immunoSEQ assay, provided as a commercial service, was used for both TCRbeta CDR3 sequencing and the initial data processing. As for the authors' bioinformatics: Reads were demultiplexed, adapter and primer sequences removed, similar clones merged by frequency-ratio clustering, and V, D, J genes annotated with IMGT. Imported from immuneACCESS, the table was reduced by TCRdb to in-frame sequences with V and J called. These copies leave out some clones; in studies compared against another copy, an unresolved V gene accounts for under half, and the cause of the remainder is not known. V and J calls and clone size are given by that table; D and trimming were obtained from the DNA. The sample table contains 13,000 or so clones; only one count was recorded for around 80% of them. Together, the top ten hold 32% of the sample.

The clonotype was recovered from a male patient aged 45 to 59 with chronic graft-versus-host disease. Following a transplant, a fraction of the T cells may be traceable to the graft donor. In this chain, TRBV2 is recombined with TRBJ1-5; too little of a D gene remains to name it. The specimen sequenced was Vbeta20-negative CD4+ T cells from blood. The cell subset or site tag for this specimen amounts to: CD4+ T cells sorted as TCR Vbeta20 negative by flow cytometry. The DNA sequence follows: TGTGCCAGCAGGGTGGGAGTTCCTCAGCCCCAGCATTTT. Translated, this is CASRVGVPQPQHF.